These 27 T cell receptor beta chains share one sample of origin, sequenced in a study of T cell responses to AZD1222 COVID-19 vaccine. Assay: immunoSEQ multiplex PCR; the TCRdb copy retains only in-frame clones and omits some. The sample shows more than 95,000 clones, approximately 89% of them seen only once. The material was peripheral blood, obtained 28 days after the second AZD1222 dose. All receptors come from an adult who received the AZD1222 COVID-19 vaccine.

About this clone itself: This sample includes further DNA sequences coding for the same CDR3. The J gene is TRBJ1-5, the V gene TRBV7-8; 9 nucleotides line up with TRBD1. There are 14 residues in the CDR3. Losses at the gene ends were 5 bases for V and 7 bases for J; bases not matched to a gene: 6. In germline, CDR1 is SGHVS, CDR2 FQNEAQ. In DNA, the CDR3 is TGTGCCAGCAGCCTGGGACAGGGAAACCAGCCCCAGCATTTT. Its translation: CASSLGQGNQPQHF.

The V gene is TRBV5-6, the J gene TRBJ2-7; 10 bases map to TRBD2. CDR1 is SGHDT, CDR2 YYEEEE, per germline. The CDR3 sequence is 17 residues long. J lost 5 bases, V lost 4 bases, and 15 bases had no gene match. The CDR3 is CASSGVATGTSEHEQYF. The CDR3, as DNA: TGTGCCAGCAGCGGCGTCGCAACCGGGACTAGCGAACACGAGCAGTACTTC.

The rearrangement joins TRBV9 to TRBJ2-2; D uncertain. V lost 0 bases to trimming and J lost 7 bases, with 4 bases between them. The CDR3 loop spans 12 amino acids. CDR1 and CDR2 (germline): SGDLS, YYNGEE. The CDR3 reads CASSVAIGELFF. CDR3 sequence (DNA): TGTGCCAGCAGCGTAGCGATCGGGGAGCTGTTTTTT.

This chain's CDR3 is CASSNSGRGETQYF. The DNA of the CDR3 is TGTGCCAGCAGCAATAGCGGGAGGGGCGAGACCCAGTACTTC. The chain couples TRBV7-2 to TRBJ2-5; 11 nucleotides agree with TRBD2. V trimming: 5 bases; J trimming: 5 bases; junction bases outside the gene matches: 4. The CDR3 loop spans 14 amino acids. Germline V gene lookup returns CDR1 SGHTA and CDR2 FQGNSA.

The rearrangement uses TRBV9 and TRBJ2-7; 14 positions agree with TRBD2. Germline loops: CDR1 SGDLS, CDR2 YYNGEE. The CDR3 length is 15 residues. V was clipped by 4 bases and J by 5 bases; unmatched bases: 5. In DNA, the CDR3 is TGTGCCAGCAGCCGGGGGGGACTAGCGGGAGACGAGCAGTACTTC. Translation gives CASSRGGLAGDEQYF.

This rearrangement joins TRBV7-9 to TRBJ2-7; D gene unclear. The CDR3 length is 12 residues. V dropped 5 bases and J dropped 4 bases, with 9 bases sitting between them. Germline assignment: CDR1 SEHNR and CDR2 FQNEAQ (reference sequence). The DNA for the CDR3 is TGTGCCAGCAGCCCGATAGGATACGAGCAGTACTTC. Its protein product is CASSPIGYEQYF.

The chain joins TRBV6-1 to TRBJ2-1; 13 positions agree with TRBD2. Trimming removed 2 bases from V and 6 bases from J; junction bases left unmatched: 10. In germline, CDR1 is MNHNS, CDR2 SASEGT. There are 18 residues in the CDR3. CDR3 sequence reads: CASSEKLGLAGVSNEQFF. The CDR3 DNA is TGTGCCAGCAGTGAAAAACTCGGACTAGCGGGAGTATCCAATGAGCAGTTCTTC.

The rearrangement uses TRBV6-5 and TRBJ2-5; TRBD1 might be the D (6 bases). In germline, CDR1 is MNHEY, CDR2 SVGAGI. The CDR3 has 15 amino acids. V gave up 4 bases and J gave up 0 bases, with 12 bases separating them. Written as DNA, the CDR3 is TGTGCCAGCAGTTCTCTAGGGACAAACCAAGAGACCCAGTACTTC. It codes for CASSSLGTNQETQYF.

This sequence joins TRBV9 and TRBJ2-3, with 7 bases aligning to TRBD2. Germline V CDR1 and CDR2: SGDLS, YYNGEE. The CDR3 totals 15 residues. With 4 bases clipped from V and 1 base from J, the junction kept 6 bases outside the gene matches. This chain's CDR3 is CASSPRLARTDTQYF. As DNA, the CDR3 is TGTGCCAGCAGCCCCCGACTAGCCCGCACAGATACGCAGTATTTT.

The chain recombines TRBV7-9 with TRBJ2-7, with 9 bases identical to TRBD1. Unmatched junction bases numbered 4, after V lost 2 bases and J lost 2 bases. The CDR3 loop spans 15 amino acids. Germline V gene sequence: CDR1 SEHNR, CDR2 FQNEAQ (reference sequence). The CDR3 coding sequence is TGTGCCAGCAGCTTACAGGGACAGGGTGCCTACGAGCAGTACTTC. Its protein is CASSLQGQGAYEQYF.

The gene calls are TRBV28 and TRBJ1-1; a weak D match, TRBD1 (5 bases). This CDR3 contains 11 residues. CDR1 MDHEN and CDR2 SYDVKM come from the germline V gene. V lost 8 bases to trimming and J lost 1 base, with 5 bases between them. CDR3 sequence: CASGANTEAFF. The CDR3 DNA sequence: TGTGCCAGCGGGGCGAACACTGAAGCTTTCTTT.

V and J are TRBV5-1 and TRBJ2-7, with a tentative D call TRBD2 (6 bases). The V and J ends lost 0 bases and 4 bases respectively, with 17 bases between them. Germline V lookup: CDR1 SGHRS, CDR2 YFSETQ. The CDR3 spans 16 residues. The CDR3: CASSLDPMRGLYEQYF. In nucleotides, the CDR3 is TGCGCCAGCAGCTTGGATCCCATGCGGGGTCTTTACGAGCAGTACTTC.

The gene calls are TRBV9 and TRBJ2-7, with TRBD1 matching over 10 bases. The CDR3 length is 16 residues. Germline-derived CDR1 and CDR2 are SGDLS and YYNGEE. The ends lost 0 bases at V and 4 bases at J; junction bases unmatched: 7. CDR3 bases: TGTGCCAGCAGCGTAGGGACGCCGGGACAGGGGTACGAGCAGTACTTC. It yields the protein CASSVGTPGQGYEQYF.

This chain links TRBV3-1 (or the pseudogene TRBV3-2) with TRBJ2-7; no clear D gene. The CDR3 covers 13 residues. With 4 bases removed from V and 7 bases from J, the gap between germline ends came to 14 bases. In germline, CDR1 is LGHDT, CDR2 YNNKEL (reference sequence). CDR3 residues: CASSPLGLGEQYF. As DNA, the CDR3 is TGTGCCAGCAGCCCCCTCGGGTTAGGGGAGCAGTACTTC.

This clone was observed once. The chain is built from TRBV28 and TRBJ2-2; maybe TRBD2 (6 bases). The V end lost 5 bases, the J end lost 8 bases, and 9 bases lay between the germline ends. This CDR3 spans 12 amino acids. Per the germline V gene, CDR1 is MDHEN and CDR2 is SYDVKM. CDR3 region: CASSKLAGELFF. In nucleotides, the CDR3 is TGTGCCAGCAGTAAACTAGCTGGGGAGCTGTTTTTT.

This sequence joins TRBV3-1 (or the pseudogene TRBV3-2) and TRBJ2-2; D call uncertain. The V gene's germline CDR1 is LGHDT and CDR2 YNNKEL (reference sequence). Trimming left V 1 base short and J 7 bases short, with 4 bases between. The CDR3 has 12 amino acids. CDR3 loop: CASSQVGGELFF. The CDR3 DNA reads as TGTGCCAGCAGCCAAGTCGGCGGGGAGCTGTTTTTT.

This chain links TRBV6-5 with TRBJ1-4; D is uncertain. V was pared by 11 bases and J by 5 bases, with 15 bases between. The CDR3 sequence is 13 residues long. CDR1 is MNHEY and CDR2 is SVGAGI in the germline V gene. The CDR3 nucleotides read TGTGCCTGCCGCCGGTGGGAGAATGAAAAACTGTTTTTT. Protein product: CACRRWENEKLFF.

CDR3 protein: CASSKVWDGSYEQYF. The CDR3 DNA sequence: TGTGCCAGTAGTAAAGTCTGGGACGGCTCCTACGAGCAGTACTTC. This chain links TRBV19 with TRBJ2-7; D is tentatively TRBD1 or TRBD2 (5 bases each). V gave up 4 bases and J gave up 0 bases, with 13 bases separating them. Germline CDR1 is LNHDA and CDR2 is SQIVND (reference sequence). The CDR3 contains 15 residues.

V is TRBV5-1 and J is TRBJ2-1; 9 nucleotides line up with TRBD1. The V segment lost 3 bases and the J segment 6 bases; nucleotides outside the gene matches: 13. The germline V gene has CDR1 SGHRS and CDR2 YFSETQ. CDR3 length equals 17 residues. CDR3 sequence reads: CASSWGGQGTGVNEQFF. CDR3 DNA: TGCGCCAGCAGCTGGGGCGGACAGGGGACGGGAGTCAATGAGCAGTTCTTC.

The J gene is TRBJ1-1, the V gene TRBV6-5; 7 nucleotides match TRBD1. In germline, CDR1 is MNHEY, CDR2 SVGAGI. Unmatched junction bases numbered 6, after V lost 6 bases and J lost 5 bases. The CDR3 loop spans 13 amino acids. As DNA, the CDR3 is TGTGCCAGCAGCGGACAGGATTGGACTGAAGCTTTCTTT. Protein: CASSGQDWTEAFF.

The chain links TRBV2 to TRBJ2-3; D uncertain. The CDR3 totals 14 residues. The ends were cut back, 1 base at V and 3 bases at J, with 8 bases in the middle. CDR1 and CDR2 (germline): SNHLY, FYNNEI. The CDR3 region has the DNA TGTGCCAGCAGTGAAGACCGAAGTACAGATACGCAGTATTTT. This sequence encodes CASSEDRSTDTQYF.

CDR3: CASSNADYGYTF. CDR3 coding DNA: TGTGCCAGCAGCAACGCCGACTATGGCTACACCTTC. The V call is TRBV21-1, the J call TRBJ1-2. TRBV21-1 is reported as a pseudogene. CDR3 length equals 12 residues.

The chain uses TRBV5-1 and TRBJ2-4, with D perhaps TRBD1 (6 bases). The V and J ends lost 2 bases and 5 bases respectively, with 11 bases between them. Looked up from germline, CDR1 is SGHRS and CDR2 is YFSETQ. The CDR3 length is 14 residues. The CDR3 spells CASSFTQGENIQYF. CDR3 nucleotide sequence: TGCGCCAGCAGCTTTACACAGGGAGAAAACATTCAGTACTTC.

The V call is TRBV10-2, the J call TRBJ2-7; no firm D call. The CDR3 runs to 10 residues. CDR1 is WSHSY, CDR2 SAAADI, per germline. Trimming stripped 2 bases from V and 7 bases from J, with 3 bases between. In DNA, the CDR3 is TGCGCCAGCAGTGAGCGAGAGCAGTACTTC. Protein sequence: CASSEREQYF.

This sequence joins TRBV29-1 and TRBJ2-7, with 10 bases identical to TRBD2. The CDR3 extends over 13 amino acids. Germline V gene lookup returns CDR1 SQVTM and CDR2 ANQGSEA. Losses at the gene ends were 6 bases for V and 4 bases for J; bases not matched to a gene: 6. For the CDR3, the DNA is TGCAGCGTGGCTAGCGGGAGAATGTACGAGCAGTACTTC. Translating gives CSVASGRMYEQYF.

DNA for the CDR3: TGTGCCAGCAGTCCCTTCTGGGCCCTCAATCAGCCCCAGCATTTT. This gives the protein CASSPFWALNQPQHF. The rearrangement joins TRBV6-7 to TRBJ1-5; D is unresolved. TRBV6-7 is recorded as an ORF, its role being uncertain. The V end was cut by 5 bases, the J end by 3 bases, with 14 bases between. The CDR3 covers 15 residues.

This clone has a single count. This rearrangement joins TRBV11-3 to TRBJ2-2, with 8 bases matching TRBD1. The germline gives CDR1 SGHNT, CDR2 YENEEA. Losses at the gene ends were 5 bases for V and 0 bases for J; bases not matched to a gene: 5. This CDR3 comprises 16 residues. CDR3 in DNA: TGTGCCAGCAGCATTTCGACAGGGGCGAACACCGGGGAGCTGTTTTTT. Its translation: CASSISTGANTGELFF.